These T cell receptor beta chains were read from a single sample in a study of blood T cell repertoires in COVID-19. Only in-frame clones appear in the TCRdb table, and some are missing; sequencing was by immunoSEQ multiplex PCR. The sample holds over 250,000 clones, about 89% seen once. Sample: peripheral blood. The receptors were gathered from a woman younger than 45 with COVID-19, enrolled during active disease. Each CDR3 is given with its conserved first and last residue. D genes are given only for firm matches. Size tells how often a clone was seen (once, few, many) or the class of an expanded clone, and some rows leave it out.

v_call: TRBV30
d_call: -
clone_size: -
j_call: TRBJ1-1
cdr3_aa: CAWSGTAHTEAFF
cdr3_nt: TGTGCCTGGAGTGGGACAGCCCACACTGAAGCTTTCTTT

v_call: TRBV27
d_call: -
clone_size: -
j_call: TRBJ1-5
cdr3_aa: CASSYRQGNQPQHF
cdr3_nt: TGTGCCAGCAGTTACCGACAGGGCAATCAGCCCCAGCATTTT

v_call: TRBV5-1
d_call: TRBD2
clone_size: -
j_call: TRBJ2-7
cdr3_aa: CASSQSPLAGGYEQYF
cdr3_nt: TGCGCCAGCAGCCAGAGCCCCCTAGCGGGAGGCTACGAGCAGTACTTC

v_call: TRBV7-9
d_call: -
clone_size: -
j_call: TRBJ1-1
cdr3_aa: CASSPSRGSEAFF
cdr3_nt: TGTGCCAGCAGCCCGAGTAGGGGGTCTGAAGCTTTCTTT

v_call: TRBV19
d_call: -
clone_size: -
j_call: TRBJ1-2
cdr3_aa: CASGLSRDKIYGYTF
cdr3_nt: TGTGCCAGTGGATTATCACGGGACAAGATATATGGCTACACCTTC

v_call: TRBV27
d_call: -
clone_size: once
j_call: TRBJ1-1
cdr3_aa: CASSYQGYNTEAFF
cdr3_nt: TGTGCCAGCAGTTATCAGGGATATAACACTGAAGCTTTCTTT

v_call: TRBV7-2
d_call: TRBD1
clone_size: few
j_call: TRBJ1-1
cdr3_aa: CASSPRPGQMNTEAFF
cdr3_nt: TGTGCCAGCAGCCCCCGGCCGGGACAGATGAACACTGAAGCTTTCTTT

v_call: TRBV7-9
d_call: -
clone_size: -
j_call: TRBJ2-2
cdr3_aa: CASSRAGSLNTGELFF
cdr3_nt: TGTGCCAGCAGCCGAGCCGGGTCCCTTAACACCGGGGAGCTGTTTTTT

v_call: TRBV5-1
d_call: TRBD2
clone_size: -
j_call: TRBJ2-2
cdr3_aa: CASRSIAGFTGELFF
cdr3_nt: TGCGCCAGCCGATCCATAGCGGGCTTCACCGGGGAGCTGTTTTTT

v_call: TRBV20-1
d_call: TRBD2
clone_size: -
j_call: TRBJ2-7
cdr3_aa: CSASAGVSYEQYF
cdr3_nt: TGCAGTGCTAGTGCGGGGGTCTCCTACGAGCAGTACTTC

v_call: TRBV9
d_call: -
clone_size: -
j_call: TRBJ2-7
cdr3_aa: CASSAGMSSYEQYF
cdr3_nt: TGTGCCAGCAGCGCCGGGATGAGCTCCTACGAGCAGTACTTC

v_call: TRBV14
d_call: TRBD2
clone_size: -
j_call: TRBJ2-3
cdr3_aa: CASSQRLAGAADTQYF
cdr3_nt: TGTGCCAGCAGCCAAAGGTTGGCGGGAGCGGCAGATACGCAGTATTTT

v_call: TRBV18
d_call: -
clone_size: -
j_call: TRBJ1-1
cdr3_aa: CASSPRTESNTEAFF
cdr3_nt: TGTGCCAGCTCACCCAGGACAGAGTCGAACACTGAAGCTTTCTTT

v_call: TRBV28
d_call: -
clone_size: -
j_call: TRBJ1-5
cdr3_aa: CASSSGRVRPQHF
cdr3_nt: TGTGCCAGCAGTTCAGGGAGGGTCAGGCCCCAGCATTTT

v_call: TRBV18
d_call: -
clone_size: -
j_call: TRBJ1-3
cdr3_aa: CASSPRLEISGNTIYF
cdr3_nt: TGTGCCAGCTCACCACGGTTGGAGATCTCTGGAAACACCATATATTTT

v_call: TRBV19
d_call: -
clone_size: -
j_call: TRBJ1-4
cdr3_aa: CASHTGENEKLFF
cdr3_nt: TGTGCCAGCCATACAGGTGAAAATGAAAAACTGTTTTTT

v_call: TRBV15
d_call: -
clone_size: -
j_call: TRBJ1-3
cdr3_aa: CATSRDPVSSGNTIYF
cdr3_nt: TGTGCCACCAGCAGAGATCCTGTGAGCTCTGGAAACACCATATATTTT

v_call: TRBV5-1
d_call: TRBD2
clone_size: -
j_call: TRBJ2-3
cdr3_aa: CASSLVQLAGEDTQYF
cdr3_nt: TGCGCCAGCAGCTTGGTTCAACTAGCGGGAGAAGATACGCAGTATTTT

v_call: TRBV6-5
d_call: -
clone_size: once
j_call: TRBJ1-4
cdr3_aa: CASTSRAINEKLFF
cdr3_nt: TGTGCCAGCACGTCGAGGGCGATTAATGAAAAACTGTTTTTT

v_call: TRBV29-1
d_call: TRBD1
clone_size: -
j_call: TRBJ1-2
cdr3_aa: CSAIGGTGPNYGYTF
cdr3_nt: TGCAGCGCTATCGGAGGGACAGGACCAAACTATGGCTACACCTTC

v_call: TRBV11-2
d_call: TRBD2
clone_size: -
j_call: TRBJ2-7
cdr3_aa: CASSAGTSGYEQYF
cdr3_nt: TGTGCCAGCAGCGCCGGGACTAGCGGCTACGAGCAGTACTTC

v_call: TRBV27
d_call: -
clone_size: -
j_call: TRBJ2-2
cdr3_aa: CASSPVEDTGELFF
cdr3_nt: TGTGCCAGCAGTCCCGTAGAAGACACCGGGGAGCTGTTTTTT